This T cell receptor beta chain was identified during a study of long-term antiretroviral therapy in people with HIV. Study-level findings and limits: Subsequent to ART, diversity was augmented yet persisted below that of transplant donor controls.

Regarding this clone: Its matching antigen is unknown.

The authors ran the immunoSEQ assay, v3.0, at survey level. The repertoire was sequenced with immunoSEQ multiplex PCR; TCRdb's copy has only in-frame clones and lacks some. There are 25,000 to 30,000 clones in the sample; roughly 89% occur only once, and about 6.6% lies in the top ten. The V and J ends lost 10 bases and 1 base, in that order; junction bases with no gene match: 4. Looked up from germline, CDR1 is ENHRY and CDR2 is SYGVKD. The CDR3 loop spans 13 amino acids. At minimum, one pre-ART and two post-ART PBMC samples were obtained from each donor. Clinicians in the United States treated all participants with HIV. Prior to DNA extraction, the samples held roughly 0.9-10 million cryopreserved PBMC.

The sequence was collected from a man between 18 and 35 years old with HIV. The chain recombines TRBV10-3 with TRBJ2-3, with 8 bases lining up with TRBD2. The sequences come from unsorted PBMCs, collected 0.4 years after starting antiretroviral therapy. DNA for the CDR3: TGTGCCACCATGACTAGCGGCACAGATACGCAGTATTTT. Amino acid sequence: CATMTSGTDTQYF.